The 19 T cell receptor beta chains presented below share a single source sample, sequenced in a study of T cell responses to AZD1222 COVID-19 vaccine. The assay was immunoSEQ multiplex PCR, and TCRdb's table has in-frame clones only and misses some. Here the sample spans over 110,000 clones, roughly nine tenths being singletons. The specimen was peripheral blood, collected 28 days after the second AZD1222 dose. The receptors originated from an adult who received the AZD1222 COVID-19 vaccine.

This chain connects TRBV6-1 to TRBJ2-1; tentatively, D is TRBD2 (5 bases). The CDR3 has 13 amino acids. V shed 1 base and J shed 9 bases, with 10 bases lying between them. In germline, CDR1 is MNHNS, CDR2 SASEGT. As DNA, the CDR3 is TGTGCCAGCAGTGAAGATAGCGTGACTGAGCAGTTCTTC. This encodes CASSEDSVTEQFF.

This clone has only one observation. The genes are TRBV2 and TRBJ2-1, with 11 positions matching TRBD2. CDR3 length equals 15 residues. The V gene end was trimmed by 7 bases and the J gene end by 3 bases; junction bases not matched to a gene: 5. Germline CDR1 and CDR2: SNHLY and FYNNEI. In DNA form, the CDR3 reads TGTGCCAGCAAGCTAGCGGGGGGCCTCTACAATGAGCAGTTCTTC. Translating gives CASKLAGGLYNEQFF.

The chain recombines TRBV27 with TRBJ2-7; D possibly corresponds to TRBD2 (5 bases). Germline CDR1 and CDR2: MNHEY and SMNVEV (reference sequence). This CDR3 contains 15 residues. Trimming took off 3 bases at V and 4 bases at J, with 16 bases between the two ends. The CDR3 loop reads CASSLSYGVSYEQYV. CDR3 coding DNA: TGTGCCAGCAGTTTGTCCTACGGGGTTTCATACGAGCAGTACGTC.

This clone has ten or more counts. The CDR3 DNA sequence: TGCGCCAGCAGCTTCCGGGACAGGGAGAGTGGTGAAGCTTTCTTT. The encoded protein is CASSFRDRESGEAFF. The J gene is TRBJ1-1, the V gene TRBV4-3; 9 bases agree with TRBD1. The CDR3 is 15 amino acids. J was trimmed by 7 bases and V by 5 bases; bases with no gene match: 11. Germline CDR1 and CDR2: LGHNA and YSLEER.

On this clone: The junction and the germline gene differ at one end; a read error may be behind it. The chain couples TRBV6-5 to TRBJ2-1; D is unclear. The CDR3 is 13 amino acids. Germline-derived CDR1 and CDR2 are MNHEY and SVGAGI. The CDR3, as DNA: TGTGCCAGCACTTTTATTTCCGGACGCCCGACGATCTTC. This gives the protein CASTFISGRPTIF.

The rearrangement joins TRBV7-6 to TRBJ1-4, with 10 bases that match TRBD1. There are 14 residues in the CDR3. Germline V gene sequence: CDR1 SGHVS, CDR2 FNYEAQ. After removal of 1 base from V and 7 bases from J, the junction contained 0 bases not matched to a gene. CDR3 in amino acids: CASSLGTGGEKLFF. CDR3 in DNA: TGTGCCAGCAGCTTAGGGACAGGGGGTGAAAAACTGTTTTTT.

The chain recombines TRBV18 with TRBJ1-2, with TRBD1 matching over 8 bases. The junction had 14 bases not matched to a gene; V was cut back by 2 bases and J by 3 bases. CDR3 length: 18 residues. Germline V gene sequence: CDR1 KGHSH, CDR2 LQKENI. CDR3 coding DNA: TGTGCCAGCTCACCAATGGACAGGGTCGGGGGAAACTACTATGGCTACACCTTC. Translation: CASSPMDRVGGNYYGYTF.

The V gene is TRBV27, the J gene TRBJ1-1; a weak D match, TRBD1 (6 bases). Trimming took 6 bases from V and 3 from J, leaving 14 bases between them. Germline V lookup: CDR1 MNHEY, CDR2 SMNVEV (reference sequence). The length of the CDR3 is 14 residues. DNA of the CDR3: TGTGCCAGCAGGGTACAGGGAATTGACACTGAAGCTTTCTTT. It codes for CASRVQGIDTEAFF.

The chain couples TRBV6-5 to TRBJ2-1, with D tentatively TRBD2 (6 bases). The CDR3 has 12 residues. The germline CDR1 and CDR2 sequences are MNHEY and SVGAGI. V dropped 6 bases and J dropped 9 bases, with 12 bases sitting between them. CDR3 in amino acids: CASSRLVTEQFF. CDR3 coding DNA: TGTGCCAGCAGCCGACTAGTCACTGAGCAGTTCTTC.

This clone was recorded many times. The V call is TRBV7-8, the J call TRBJ1-5; D may be TRBD1 (5 bases). The V end was cut by 4 bases, the J end by 4 bases, with 8 bases between. Per the germline V gene, CDR1 is SGHVS and CDR2 is FQNEAQ. This CDR3 comprises 13 residues. The DNA of the CDR3 is TGTGCCAGCAGCTGGGGCGTGAATCAGCCCCAGCATTTT. This translates into CASSWGVNQPQHF.

This chain links TRBV30 with TRBJ2-7; a possible D gene is TRBD2 (6 bases). The germline gives CDR1 GTSNPN, CDR2 SVGIG (reference sequence). V dropped 0 bases and J dropped 8 bases, with 11 bases sitting between them. The CDR3 length is 12 residues. CDR3 region: CAWSVAGRQQYF. CDR3 bases: TGTGCCTGGAGTGTAGCGGGTCGGCAGCAGTACTTC. Using reference TRBV30 and TRBJ2-7 for the parts outside the CDR3, the full variable domain is SQTIHQWPATLVQPVGSPLSLECTVEGTSNPNLYWYRQAAGRGLQLLFYSVGIGQISSEVPQNLSASRPQDRQFILSSKKLLLSDSGFYLCAWSVAGRQQYFGPGTRLTVT.

The gene calls are TRBV12-3 or TRBV12-4 and TRBJ2-6; D gene ambiguous. Trimming left V 2 bases short and J 8 bases short, with 7 bases between. The CDR3 extends over 13 amino acids. In DNA, the CDR3 is TGTGCCAGCAGTTTAAGGACCCCCAACGTCCTGACTTTC. It yields the protein CASSLRTPNVLTF.

The rearrangement uses TRBV6-4 and TRBJ1-5; no reliable D call. The CDR3 spans 14 residues. Germline values: CDR1 MRHNA, CDR2 SNTAGT. V lost 0 bases and J 3 bases, leaving 6 bases between the germline ends. The CDR3 nucleotides read TGTGCCAGCAGTGACTCCCCCTACAATCAGCCCCAGCATTTT. It specifies CASSDSPYNQPQHF.

This clone was counted a single time. The V gene is TRBV28, the J gene TRBJ2-2; 14 nucleotides line up with TRBD2. The length of the CDR3 is 16 residues. The ends lost 5 bases at V and 4 bases at J; junction bases unmatched: 3. Germline V CDR1 and CDR2: MDHEN, SYDVKM. CDR3 DNA: TGTGCCAGCAGTCTCGGACTAGCGGGAGGCACCGGGGAGCTGTTTTTT. Residues: CASSLGLAGGTGELFF.

The chain joins TRBV10-3 to TRBJ2-5, with D possibly being TRBD2 (6 bases). The length of the CDR3 is 15 residues. V dropped 5 bases and J dropped 5 bases, with 18 bases sitting between them. Looked up from germline, CDR1 is ENHRY and CDR2 is SYGVKD. The CDR3: CAISRVAEVRETQYF. The DNA of the CDR3 is TGTGCCATCAGTCGGGTAGCGGAGGTCAGGGAGACCCAGTACTTC.

The chain combines TRBV2 with TRBJ1-3; 8 bases match TRBD1. Germline trimming cut 5 bases from V and 2 bases from J; bases unmatched to any gene: 2. CDR1 and CDR2 (germline): SNHLY, FYNNEI. The CDR3 is 14 residues long. The CDR3 DNA reads TGTGCCAGCAGTCCACAGGGGGCTGGAAACACCATATATTTT. It encodes CASSPQGAGNTIYF. The full variable domain, in which reference TRBV2 and TRBJ1-3 provide the parts outside the CDR3, is EPEVTQTPSHQVTQMGQEVILRCVPISNHLYFYWYRQILGQKVEFLVSFYNNEISEKSEIFDDQFSVERPDGSNFTLKIRSTKLEDSAMYFCASSPQGAGNTIYFGEGSWLTVV.

The V and J genes are TRBV7-4 and TRBJ2-7; no definite D call. The CDR3 length is 10 residues. V was clipped by 7 bases and J by 2 bases, with 3 bases between them. Germline lookup yields CDR1 SGHVT and CDR2 SQSDAQ. Here the CDR3 reads CASTPYEQYF. CDR3 bases: TGTGCCAGCACCCCCTACGAGCAGTACTTC.

The chain recombines TRBV5-1 with TRBJ1-3; D uncertain. Between the trimmed V and J ends, which lost 0 bases and 4 bases, there was a span of 8 bases. Germline CDR1 SGHRS, CDR2 YFSETQ. CDR3 length equals 14 residues. The CDR3 DNA sequence: TGCGCCAGCAGCTTGGATACCGCCGGAAACACCATATATTTT. This gives the protein CASSLDTAGNTIYF.

V and J are TRBV29-1 and TRBJ1-2; TRBD1 matches 12 bases. Germline-derived CDR1 and CDR2 are SQVTM and ANQGSEA. The CDR3 consists of 16 residues. J gave up 5 bases and V 3 bases, and 10 bases lay outside the gene matches. CDR3 DNA sequence: TGCAGCGTTGATCATCCTTTGGGACAGGGGGCATATGGCTACACCTTC. Protein: CSVDHPLGQGAYGYTF.